This T cell receptor beta chain was recorded in a study of cytomegalovirus exposure and HLA in healthy donors (dated by TCRdb to about 2017). The study in broad terms: An earlier analysis of about 530 of the donors reported about 280 Gb of sequence data and 117 million unique TCR beta sequences obtained from around 180 million T cells. An early release that covered about 600 HLA-typed donors contained approximately 300 gigabases of sequencing data and some 87 million unique TCR sequences. Of the roughly 390 genotyped donors, about 80% fell in the genetic ancestry cluster associated with self-reported Caucasian donors. The aim of the study was to test whether cataloging public T cell receptors could identify signatures of past pathogen exposure. The study used immunosequencing to profile the T cell repertoires of several hundred subjects and linked those repertoires to cytomegalovirus serostatus. A separate validation cohort of roughly 130 different subjects was used in addition to the approximately 640-subject first cohort. High-throughput TCR immunosequencing, statistical association of individual TCRs with disease status, and machine learning were combined to predict cytomegalovirus infection status. A later analysis re-analyzed previously published TCR beta repertoires from about 600 donors and added high-resolution HLA genotyping to study TCR occurrence patterns. The later analysis used no new phenotypic data to find candidate immune exposures, relying instead on TCR beta sequences and their occurrence across donors. An earlier analysis of around 540 of the donors applied high-throughput TCR beta sequencing to assess whether each TCR beta V gene segment acted as functional or pseudogenic. Alongside the repertoire data, information on donor age, sex, ethnicity and CMV serostatus was compiled. A later genetic analysis used genome-wide SNP genotypes for about 60% of the 666 donors, treating that subset as a discovery cohort. All discovery cohort repertoires had been generated using a single sequencing platform. Both class I and class II loci were covered by HLA typing, at four-digit resolution. The number of donors typed differed by locus, with about 620-630 for A, B, C, DRB1 and DQB1, more than 500 for DQA1, 600 to 610 for DPA1, and approximately 470 for DPB1. A handful of DR-DQ haplotypes were handled as single units for association and clustering because linkage in the cohort was strong. On average, over 200,000 unique TCR beta nucleotide sequences were sequenced per donor among 300 to 500 genotyped donors of the cohort, with around 19% of those sequences being non-productive.

Concerning this clone itself: Which antigen it targets is not known. The junction differs from germline at one of its ends, possibly a read error. This sample also contains other DNA sequences that code for the same CDR3.

The cohort was made up of approximately 670 healthy bone marrow donors. At the time of sampling, every cohort member was nominally healthy, though immune exposures that went unrecorded were likely present. The donor was CMV seronegative and was included in the group of 352 seronegative cohort members. A peripheral blood sample was collected from each donor, and TCR beta sequencing was performed on peripheral blood mononuclear cells. Genomic DNA was extracted from the blood cell samples with the Qiagen DNeasy Blood Extraction Kit. The CDR3 has 15 amino acids, counting the end cysteine and phenylalanine. Solely the CDR3 DNA is kept, with 45 bases framed from the first base. From the germline V gene, CDR1 is LGHNA and CDR2 is YSLEER. The library was obtained by the immunoSEQ multiplex PCR assay. For the multiplex PCR, a mixture combining 60 forward primers for TCR Vbeta segments and 13 reverse primers for TCR Jbeta segments was used. Amplification of the CDR3 region of rearranged TCR beta genes was performed with a multiplex PCR assay on genomic DNA. On the Illumina HiSeq System, the amplified TCR beta libraries were sequenced as 87-base-pair reads. On the study's bioinformatics: In a later analysis, tens of millions of unique TCR beta chains were counted across the roughly 700 repertoires, and about 10 million of these chains were shared by at least two donors. Raw reads were error-corrected and collapsed into unique sequences with a nearest-neighbor algorithm that merged closely related sequences to remove PCR and sequencing errors. To assign V, D and J gene segments, CDR3 sequences were aligned to IMGT reference sequences. For a sequence to be retained, a match of at least six nucleotides was required to both a V gene segment and a J gene segment. A rearrangement counted as productive if the CDR3 had no stop codons and remained in frame with V and J, and every other rearrangement counted as non-productive. CDR3 was defined according to IMGT convention as the region running from the second conserved V-encoded cysteine to the conserved J-encoded phenylalanine. Sequences without an unambiguous match to a single V gene segment were excluded from the earlier analysis of 450 to 650 of the donors. An earlier analysis of fewer than 750 of the donors classified V segments as functional when productive rearrangements were above 56.7% and as segregating when the standard deviation between donors was above 5%. A statistical classification framework was built for diagnosing cytomegalovirus status from the catalog of TCR beta chain sequences. A later analysis assigned V and J genes by comparing TCR nucleotide sequences with IMGT/GENE-DB human TR gene sequences. In a later analysis, CDR3 sequences and most-parsimonious VDJ recombination scenarios were assigned using the TCRdist pipeline. In a later analysis, each TCR beta chain was defined by its CDR3 amino acid sequence together with its V-gene family, and reads without a unique V-gene family were excluded. To address suspected cross-contamination and a sequencing artifact, a later analysis removed over 500 highly shared, low-generation-probability nucleotide sequences. In a later analysis, a clonal expansion index was calculated for each public chain from normalized within-repertoire ranks of inferred template counts. A later analysis computed generation probabilities with a VDJ recombination model fitted to out-of-frame rearrangements, and checked the results against IGoR. A later analysis scored TCR-TCR, TCR-HLA and TCR-CMV co-occurrence with hypergeometric tests, applying a repertoire-size bias correction to TCR pairs. To estimate false discovery rates, a later analysis permuted the HLA or CMV assignments 20 times. In a later analysis, co-occurring TCRs were grouped using DBSCAN, and TCRdist sequence similarity was added for clustering within HLA-allele-positive subsets. Repertoires with fewer than 30,000 or more than 120,000 public chains were left out of co-occurrence clustering, as were four to six repertoires with anomalous nucleotide sharing. What TCRdb holds here is the immuneACCESS table cut down to in-frame rearrangements. Part of the clones is not present; checked against another copy, under half of the missing clones reflect an unresolved V gene, and the others are unexplained. For V, J and clone size, that table is used; D and trimming come from the DNA. Present in this sample are about 160,000 clones, approximately 74% of which were seen just once. Around 2.8% of the sample belongs to the ten largest clones.

Points the paper makes about the study in general: A later analysis found that most CMV-associated TCR beta chains appeared HLA-restricted, with HLA associations seemingly driven largely by CMV exposure. In an earlier analysis of 587 of the donors, most TCR beta V segments appeared in productive rearrangements about 90% or about 30% of the time, broadly matching IMGT annotations. A further reported finding was that TCR beta sequences accurately predicted the HLA-A and HLA-B alleles for most subjects in the first cohort. Because HLA typing was missing for some donors at each locus, association tests included only the typed subset. Some IMGT-functional V segments, including TRBV6-2 and TRBV6-3, could not be told apart with the 87-base-pair reads, so those segments were excluded. A cluster of highly shared sequence variants was judged likely to represent a technical artifact of the sequencing pipeline. Specific HLA alleles were associated with 15,000 to 20,000 TCR beta sequences at a false discovery rate of 0.05 in a later analysis. In a later analysis, the rate of TCR association differed among HLA loci, with DRB1 alleles having the most associated TCRs and HLA-C alleles having the fewest. In both the original and validation cohorts, the classifier was reported to diagnose cytomegalovirus status with high specificity and sensitivity. In vitro tests confirmed that a few of the cytomegalovirus-associated TCR beta chains recognize cytomegalovirus antigens. Strong co-occurrence of HLA alleles, especially DR and DQ, made assigning TCR associations to individual alleles difficult. For the cohort, immune exposure information was limited to CMV serostatus. According to a later genetic analysis, donors in an Asian-associated ancestry cluster had fewer N-insertions in productive TCRs than the roughly 700-donor mean. Compared with equally common non-associated chains, HLA-associated TCR beta chains in a later analysis were more clonally expanded and had lower generation probabilities. In this cohort, only TCR beta chains were sequenced, and detectable features were limited by the absence of alpha or paired-chain data. According to the authors, the approach could potentially be generalized to other disease states and immunological phenotypes. Because counts were too low, 15 to 20 rarely observed V segments, including chromosome 9 orphons, were excluded from the earlier analysis of fewer than 650 of the donors. A total of 150 to 200 TCR beta chains were listed by the study as associated with cytomegalovirus. Correlated functional status among segregating V segments might be attributable to linkage disequilibrium, but an unknown experimental factor could not be ruled out. In a later analysis, several top co-occurrence clusters were reported to appear linked to parvovirus B19, influenza, CMV and Epstein-Barr virus. The presence/absence analyses assumed that sequencing depth was roughly uniform across donors, and that assumption may not be true. V-gene and J-gene trimming of TCR beta chains was associated with a missense DCLRE1C variant in a later genetic analysis, and the association was replicated in an independent cohort. Most TCR sequences were observed very rarely across donors, whereas some public TCRs were present in many individuals.

This TCR came from a woman in her thirties in good health and CMV-seronegative. The sequenced sample was PBMCs. The V gene is TRBV4-3 and the J gene is TRBJ2-7; TRBD2 matches 9 bases in the middle. The nucleotide sequence is TGCGCCAGCAGCCAAGGACTAGCGGCGATGTACGAGCAGTATTTC. This translates into CASSQGLAAMYEQYF.